Shown below are 11 T cell receptor beta chains from a single sample sequenced in a study of T cells in Graves' hyperthyroidism and ophthalmopathy. RNA transcripts yielded amplified TCR beta CDR3 regions. TCR CDR3 underwent first-round RT-PCR with the HTBI primer set. One entry per CDR3 protein results from TCRdb running MiXCR on the multiplex PCR reads. This repertoire shows 490,000 or so distinct CDR3 sequences, 40% to 50% found once; its top ten account for about two fifths. Sequenced: peripheral blood or thyroid tissue (not recorded which). The receptors were sampled from an adult woman with Graves' disease, either hyperthyroidism or ophthalmopathy (not recorded which).

Many counts were recorded for this clonotype. The genes are TRBV29-1 and TRBJ1-2; possible D gene TRBD1, 6 bases. The CDR3 spans 14 residues. Germline assignment: CDR1 SQVTM and CDR2 ANQGSEA. Trimming took 4 bases from V and 4 from J, leaving 16 bases between them. CDR3 amino acids: CSVVGTGIGYGYTF. In DNA, the CDR3 is TGCAGCGTTGTTGGTACAGGGATCGGCTATGGCTACACCTTC.

This clonotype was recorded at least ten times. In nucleotides, the CDR3 is TGTGCCAGCAGCTTGGGACAGGCAACGGGGAAAGTTTTCTTT. Its protein is CASSLGQATGKVFF. The chain uses TRBV7-9 and TRBJ1-1; 8 nucleotides line up with TRBD1. This CDR3 spans 14 amino acids. Germline CDR1 and CDR2: SEHNR and FQNEAQ (reference sequence). Germline trimming cut 3 bases from V and 13 bases from J; bases unmatched to any gene: 13. Full variable domain (rest looked up from reference TRBV7-9 and TRBJ1-1): DTGVSQNPRHKITKRGQNVTFRCDPISEHNRLYWYRQTLGQGPEFLTYFQNEAQLEKSRLLSDRFSAERPKGSFSTLEIQRTEQGDSAMYLCASSLGQATGKVFFGQGTRLTVV.

In its sample, this clonotype was seen once. This rearrangement joins TRBV15 to TRBJ2-5; D is undetermined. This CDR3 contains 13 residues. V shed 0 bases and J shed 4 bases, with 6 bases lying between them. From germline, CDR1 is LNHNV and CDR2 YYDKDF (reference sequence). For the CDR3, the DNA is TGTGCCACCAGCAGAGATTATACAGAGACCCAGTACTTC. Its protein product is CATSRDYTETQYF.

V and J are TRBV4-1 and TRBJ1-1; D unclear. Trimming stripped 0 bases from V and 4 bases from J, with 9 bases between. The germline gives CDR1 MGHRA, CDR2 YSYEKL. CDR3 size: 14 residues. In DNA form, the CDR3 reads TGCGCCAGCAGCCAAGAACCTATCGGCACTGAAGCTTTCTTT. The encoded protein is CASSQEPIGTEAFF.

This sequence joins TRBV7-2 and TRBJ2-7; no definite D call. The germline V gene has CDR1 SGHTA and CDR2 FQGNSA. This CDR3 has 12 residues. The V end was cut by 6 bases, the J end by 1 base, with 7 bases between. The CDR3 spells CASSSVSYEQYF. CDR3 in DNA: TGTGCCAGCAGTTCCGTATCCTACGAGCAGTACTTC.

Many counts were recorded for this clonotype. The chain couples TRBV19 to TRBJ2-2; 8 bases line up with TRBD1. From germline, CDR1 is LNHDA and CDR2 SQIVND (reference sequence). This CDR3 has 15 residues. The V and J ends lost 9 bases and 4 bases, in that order; junction bases with no gene match: 10. CDR3 sequence reads: CASNLDRAATGELFF. The CDR3 DNA follows: TGTGCCAGCAACCTGGACAGGGCGGCCACCGGGGAGCTGTTTTTT. The entire variable domain, with the rest obtained from reference TRBV19 and TRBJ2-2, is as follows: DGGITQSPKYLFRKEGQNVTLSCEQNLNHDAMYWYRQDPGQGLRLIYYSQIVNDFQKGDIAEGYSVSREKKESFPLTVTSAQKNPTAFYLCASNLDRAATGELFFGEGSRLTVL.

This chain uses TRBV7-1 with TRBJ1-6, with D perhaps matching TRBD1 (6 bases). TRBV7-1 carries the ORF label, with uncertain function. Trimming removed 3 bases from V and 8 bases from J, with 14 bases in between. The length of the CDR3 is 15 residues. As DNA, the CDR3 is TGTGCCAGCAGCTCCGAAGTCAGGGGTGATTCACCCCTCCACTTT. This gives the protein CASSSEVRGDSPLHF.

The chain employs TRBV5-5 and TRBJ2-5; 11 positions agree with TRBD1. This CDR3 has 14 residues. The germline V gene encodes CDR1 SGHKS and CDR2 YYEKEE (reference sequence). J lost 4 bases, V lost 5 bases, and 4 bases had no gene match. This CDR3 is CASSWTGGAETQYF. CDR3 coding DNA: TGTGCCAGCAGTTGGACAGGGGGCGCAGAGACCCAGTACTTC.

As for this clonotype: The CDR3 end shows no conserved phenylalanine or tryptophan, and so a read error is likely. This sequence joins TRBV7-9 and TRBJ2-7, with TRBD1 matching 9 bases. From germline, CDR1 is SEHNR and CDR2 FQNEAQ (reference sequence). The CDR3 sequence is 12 residues long. Trimming took 3 bases from V and 6 from J; bases not matched to a gene: 0. CDR3 sequence reads: CASSLTGGEQYL. The DNA for the CDR3 is TGTGCCAGCAGCTTGACAGGGGGCGAGCAGTACCTC.

The genes are TRBV20-1 and TRBJ1-6; D gene uncertain. The CDR3 covers 13 residues. Trimming removed 4 bases from V and 6 bases from J, with 10 bases in between. Looked up from germline, CDR1 is DFQATT and CDR2 is SNEGSKA (reference sequence). The CDR3 sequence: CSAMLPVNSPLHF. In nucleotides, the CDR3 is TGCAGTGCTATGTTGCCCGTTAATTCACCCCTCCACTTT.

Ten or more counts support this clonotype. The chain has TRBV19 and TRBJ1-1, with a possible D match to TRBD1 (6 bases). The CDR3 has 12 residues. The V end was cut by 9 bases, the J end by 3 bases, with 11 bases between. The germline CDR1 and CDR2 sequences are LNHDA and SQIVND (reference sequence). The CDR3 region has the DNA TGTGCCAGCAGGGACACACACACTGAAGCTTTCTTT. Its protein is CASRDTHTEAFF.